One and the same sample provided the 21 T cell receptor beta chains below, sequenced in a study of radiation and T cells in renal cell carcinoma. The time point was: blood 4 weeks post-SBRT, at nephrectomy. The treatment denotes: 15 Gy SBRT to primary tumor, nephrectomy 4 weeks later. Profiling relied on immunoSEQ multiplex PCR, and the TCRdb table lists in-frame clones only, not all of them. Of about 77,000 clones listed, over 65% are singletons. The material was blood, obtained from a patient whose treatment included radiotherapy and nephrectomy. Receptor source: an older woman with renal cell carcinoma.

The rearrangement uses TRBV27 and TRBJ2-7, with a tentative D call TRBD1 (6 bases). CDR3 size: 12 residues. Between the trimmed V and J ends, which lost 7 bases and 7 bases, there was a span of 14 bases. Per germline, CDR1 MNHEY and CDR2 SMNVEV (reference sequence). Here the CDR3 DNA reads TGTGCCAGCATGCCCCTCAGGGGAGAGCAGTACTTC. Protein product: CASMPLRGEQYF.

V and J are TRBV6-4 and TRBJ2-2; 7 bases are a match to TRBD1. The CDR3 is 15 amino acids. V shed 6 bases and J 8 bases; nucleotides not matched to a gene: 12. The germline V gene has CDR1 MRHNA and CDR2 SNTAGT. This chain's CDR3 is CASSPLGQEMGELFF. DNA for the CDR3: TGTGCCAGCAGCCCCCTCGGACAGGAGATGGGGGAGCTGTTTTTT.

The chain uses TRBV27 and TRBJ2-7; possible D gene TRBD1, 5 bases. Germline-derived CDR1 and CDR2 are MNHEY and SMNVEV (reference sequence). The CDR3 contains 14 residues. The germline V and J ends were trimmed by 5 bases and 2 bases, with 13 bases remaining between them. CDR3 protein: CASSGQGRPYEQYF. Written as DNA, the CDR3 is TGTGCCAGCAGTGGGCAGGGTAGGCCCTACGAGCAGTACTTC.

The chain employs TRBV7-2 and TRBJ2-7; a possible D gene is TRBD2 (5 bases). This CDR3 contains 15 residues. V was clipped by 5 bases and J by 4 bases, with 18 bases between them. CDR1 SGHTA and CDR2 FQGNSA come from the germline V gene. This chain's CDR3 is CASSLWYGDQYEQYF. CDR3 DNA: TGTGCCAGCAGCCTATGGTACGGGGATCAATACGAGCAGTACTTC.

This sequence joins TRBV6-5 and TRBJ1-2, with D possibly matching TRBD1 (5 bases). V was clipped by 0 bases and J by 4 bases, with 12 bases between them. CDR1 is MNHEY and CDR2 is SVGAGI in the germline V gene. CDR3 length: 15 amino acids. The CDR3 DNA sequence: TGTGCCAGCAGTTACTCTCCCAGGGTGGGCTATGGCTACACCTTC. Protein sequence: CASSYSPRVGYGYTF.

The V gene is TRBV6-6, the J gene TRBJ2-1; D gene uncertain. V lost 3 bases and J 5 bases, leaving 8 bases between the germline ends. Germline CDR1 is MNHNY and CDR2 is SVGAGI (reference sequence). CDR3 length equals 13 residues. CDR3 coding DNA: TGTGCCAGCAGTTATCTGGCTGACAATGAGCAGTTCTTC. Amino acids: CASSYLADNEQFF.

The V and J genes are TRBV6-4 and TRBJ2-7; D ambiguous. CDR3 length: 15 amino acids. CDR1 is MRHNA, CDR2 SNTAGT, per germline. Trimming removed 2 bases at V and 4 bases at J, with 15 bases between. The CDR3 DNA follows: TGTGCCAGCAGTGACCTCTTCCAGTTGGTTTACGAGCAGTACTTC. The encoded protein is CASSDLFQLVYEQYF.

The chain recombines TRBV6-6 with TRBJ1-1; the match to TRBD1 covers 9 bases. Germline lookup yields CDR1 MNHNY and CDR2 SVGAGI (reference sequence). Germline trimming cut 8 bases from V and 1 base from J; bases unmatched to any gene: 2. The CDR3 runs to 13 residues. In nucleotides, the CDR3 is TGTGCCAGCTTGGGACAGGGGAACACTGAAGCTTTCTTT. It specifies CASLGQGNTEAFF.

The gene calls are TRBV5-6 and TRBJ1-1, with a tentative D call TRBD1 (5 bases). From germline, CDR1 is SGHDT and CDR2 YYEEEE. V was cut by 5 bases and J by 4 bases, with 15 bases left in between. The CDR3 runs to 14 residues. The CDR3 DNA reads TGTGCCAGCAGGCGTCTGGGGCGCGGCACTGAAGCTTTCTTT. As protein: CASRRLGRGTEAFF. Full variable domain (outside the CDR3, taken from reference TRBV5-6 and TRBJ1-1): DAGVTQSPTHLIKTRGQQVTLRCSPKSGHDTVSWYQQALGQGPQFIFQYYEEEERQRGNFPDRFSGHQFPNYSSELNVNALLLGDSALYLCASRRLGRGTEAFFGQGTRLTVV.

A note on this clone: One junction end disagrees with the germline gene, perhaps due to a read error. CDR3: CASSQGNEKLFF. CDR3 bases: TGTGCCAGTTCACAGGGTAATGAAAAACTGTTTTTT. The chain uses TRBV18 and TRBJ1-4, with a tentative D call TRBD1 (6 bases). This CDR3 spans 12 amino acids. Germline assignment: CDR1 KGHSH and CDR2 LQKENI.

The genes are TRBV6-4 and TRBJ2-1; 8 nucleotides agree with TRBD2. This CDR3 spans 14 amino acids. The V gene end was trimmed by 3 bases and the J gene end by 4 bases; junction bases not matched to a gene: 2. The germline CDR1 and CDR2 sequences are MRHNA and SNTAGT. As DNA, the CDR3 is TGTGCCAGCAGTGAAAAGCGGGAGTACAATGAGCAGTTCTTC. It encodes CASSEKREYNEQFF.

Comment on this clone: Germline is not matched at one junction end, which may reflect a read error. The chain joins TRBV7-7 to TRBJ1-1; no firm D call. Germline CDR1 and CDR2: SSHAT and FNYEAQ (reference sequence). This CDR3 has 13 residues. The CDR3 protein is CASSLDPNTEAFF. CDR3 nucleotides: TGTGCTAGCAGCTTAGATCCGAACACTGAAGCTTTCTTT.

The CDR3 nucleotides are TGCAGCGTCGGGACAGGGGGCGATGAGACCCAGTACTTC. Its translation is CSVGTGGDETQYF. The chain links TRBV29-1 to TRBJ2-5; 12 bases match TRBD1. CDR3 length: 13 residues. The junction had 4 bases not matched to a gene; V was cut back by 6 bases and J by 5 bases. Germline V gene data show CDR1 as SQVTM and CDR2 as ANQGSEA.

This clone was picked up one time. The rearrangement joins TRBV6-5 to TRBJ2-1; the match to TRBD2 covers 7 bases. Trimming took 5 bases from V and 4 from J; bases not matched to a gene: 5. The CDR3 runs 14 residues. Germline V lookup: CDR1 MNHEY, CDR2 SVGAGI. CDR3 sequence: CASSAGTTYNEQFF. The DNA for the CDR3 is TGTGCCAGCAGTGCCGGGACTACTTACAATGAGCAGTTCTTC.

The chain couples TRBV9 to TRBJ2-3; 11 bases are shared with TRBD2. The trim removed 3 bases at V and 4 bases at J, leaving 10 bases unmatched. The CDR3 is 17 amino acids. The germline V gene encodes CDR1 SGDLS and CDR2 YYNGEE. This CDR3 reads CASSALAGGGSADTQYF. DNA of the CDR3: TGTGCCAGCAGCGCCCTAGCGGGGGGCGGGTCAGCAGATACGCAGTATTTT.

This clone was found once. The V gene is TRBV7-2, the J gene TRBJ1-1; 10 bases are shared with TRBD1. CDR3 length: 15 amino acids. Germline-derived CDR1 and CDR2 are SGHTA and FQGNSA. Trimming took 5 bases from V and 4 from J; bases not matched to a gene: 7. Written as DNA, the CDR3 is TGTGCCAGCAGCCCCAGACAGGGGGCTAGCACTGAAGCTTTCTTT. It codes for CASSPRQGASTEAFF. Filled out from reference TRBV7-2 and TRBJ1-1, the complete variable domain reads GAGVSQSPSNKVTEKGKDVELRCDPISGHTALYWYRQSLGQGLEFLIYFQGNSAPDKSGLPSDRFSAERTGGSVSTLTIQRTQQEDSAVYLCASSPRQGASTEAFFGQGTRLTVV.

The chain combines TRBV7-6 with TRBJ2-5; D is tentatively TRBD1 or TRBD2 (5 bases each). Trimming removed 5 bases at V and 1 base at J, with 26 bases between. The germline V gene has CDR1 SGHVS and CDR2 FNYEAQ. The CDR3 runs 19 residues. DNA of the CDR3: TGTGCCAGCAGCCCCCGCTCCAGGGCTACAGTGGGGACCCAAGAGACCCAGTACTTC. Protein product: CASSPRSRATVGTQETQYF.

The chain employs TRBV7-9 and TRBJ2-3, with unresolved D. The germline V gene has CDR1 SEHNR and CDR2 FQNEAQ (reference sequence). The CDR3 spans 13 residues. V was pared by 1 base and J by 6 bases, with 8 bases between. Here the CDR3 reads CASSLVGIDTQYF. The DNA of the CDR3 is TGTGCCAGCAGCTTAGTGGGGATTGATACGCAGTATTTT. Full variable domain (rest looked up from reference TRBV7-9 and TRBJ2-3): DTGVSQNPRHKITKRGQNVTFRCDPISEHNRLYWYRQTLGQGPEFLTYFQNEAQLEKSRLLSDRFSAERPKGSFSTLEIQRTEQGDSAMYLCASSLVGIDTQYFGPGTRLTVL.

This clone was seen only once. This specimen includes other DNA sequences encoding the same CDR3. The rearrangement joins TRBV7-2 to TRBJ2-1, with D unclear. CDR1 is SGHTA, CDR2 FQGNSA, per germline. V shed 1 base and J shed 7 bases, with 2 bases lying between them. The CDR3 has 11 amino acids. The CDR3 region is CASSLVNEQFF. DNA for the CDR3: TGTGCCAGCAGCTTAGTAAATGAGCAGTTCTTC. The full variable domain, its missing parts supplied by reference TRBV7-2 and TRBJ2-1, is GAGVSQSPSNKVTEKGKDVELRCDPISGHTALYWYRQSLGQGLEFLIYFQGNSAPDKSGLPSDRFSAERTGGSVSTLTIQRTQQEDSAVYLCASSLVNEQFFGPGTRLTVL.

The gene calls are TRBV6-1 and TRBJ1-2; the match to TRBD1 covers 8 bases. This CDR3 region has 15 residues. Germline-derived CDR1 and CDR2 are MNHNS and SASEGT. With V trimmed by 10 bases and J by 7 bases, 17 bases remained unmatched. The CDR3 here is CAITIDGQGMSGYTF. The CDR3 nucleotides read TGTGCCATCACTATAGACGGACAGGGAATGAGTGGCTACACCTTC.

This chain joins TRBV6-5 and TRBJ2-7; the D is unclear. The V end was cut by 5 bases, the J end by 0 bases, with 11 bases between. The CDR3 contains 14 residues. CDR1 MNHEY and CDR2 SVGAGI come from the germline V gene. The CDR3 region has the DNA TGTGCCAGCAGTCCCATAACGCTCTCCTACGAGCAGTACTTC. It encodes CASSPITLSYEQYF.